What follows are 18 T cell receptor beta chains derived from one specimen sequenced in a study of regulatory T cells in long-lasting Graves disease. The TCR beta library used iRepertoire HTBI primers with Arm-PCR amplification of CDR3. One entry per CDR3 protein, called by TCRdb with MiXCR from the multiplex PCR reads. This table holds around 400,000 distinct CDR3 sequences, about an eighth found once. Time point specified: newly diagnosed GD, antithyroid drugs for less than 3 months. The TCR library was made from RNA that had been extracted from PBMCs in TRIzol. These same data were also listed under a study on T cells in Graves' hyperthyroidism and ophthalmopathy.

Specimen: peripheral blood mononuclear cells (PBMCs), collected at new diagnosis, from a patient treated with antithyroid drugs. These receptors were obtained from a woman under 30 with Graves disease.

This clonotype was picked up many times. The V gene is TRBV3-2, the J gene TRBJ2-7; no check of the table's D call, TRBD1, against the DNA was made. TRBV3-2 is flagged as a pseudogene. This CDR3 has 17 amino acids. Here the CDR3 reads CASSQDRSGRQVYEQYF. The CDR3 DNA reads TGTGCCAGCAGCCAAGATCGCTCGGGACGCCAGGTCTACGAGCAGTACTTC.

The rearrangement uses TRBV6-2 or TRBV6-3 and TRBJ2-5; D may be TRBD2 (5 bases). The length of the CDR3 is 12 residues. CDR1 is MNHEY and CDR2 is SVGEGT in the germline V gene. V lost 3 bases and J lost 5, with 7 bases in between. In nucleotides, the CDR3 is TGTGCCAGCAGTTATGAGGGCGAGACCCAGTACTTC. It specifies CASSYEGETQYF.

This clonotype was found many times. The chain is built from TRBV11-2 and TRBJ2-2; the match to TRBD2 covers 8 bases. Germline CDR1 and CDR2: SGHAT and FQNNGV. V lost 2 bases to trimming and J lost 0 bases; unmatched junction nucleotides: 8. The CDR3 covers 18 residues. The CDR3 region has the DNA TGTGCCAGCAGCTTATGGGGGGCGGGGGGACCGAACACCGGGGAGCTGTTTTTT. This translates into CASSLWGAGGPNTGELFF.

This clonotype was detected many times. J is TRBJ2-5 and V is TRBV15, with no clear D. CDR1 LNHNV and CDR2 YYDKDF come from the germline V gene (reference sequence). This CDR3 has 14 amino acids. The V gene lost 4 bases and the J gene lost 0 bases, with 9 bases spanning the gap. The CDR3 region has the DNA TGTGCCACCAGCATAAGTAGCTACCAAGAGACCCAGTACTTC. Translating it yields CATSISSYQETQYF.

V and J are TRBV6-4 and TRBJ2-1; 8 bases are shared with TRBD1. V was clipped by 5 bases and J by 0 bases; unmatched bases: 9. CDR3 size: 17 residues. Germline V gives CDR1 MRHNA, CDR2 SNTAGT. CDR3 in amino acids: CASSPRQGLSSYNEQFF. The DNA for the CDR3 is TGTGCCAGCAGTCCCAGACAGGGGCTTAGCTCCTACAATGAGCAGTTCTTC.

This clonotype was counted at least ten times. This chain uses TRBV7-2 with TRBJ2-3, with D unresolved. V lost 5 bases, J lost 6 bases, and 18 bases lay in between. This CDR3 is built from 15 residues. Germline CDR1 reads SGHTA; CDR2 reads FQGNSA. CDR3 amino acids: CASSPNLVSWDTQYF. CDR3 in DNA: TGTGCCAGCAGCCCCAATCTGGTATCTTGGGATACGCAGTATTTT.

This clonotype was detected many times. The chain couples TRBV6-5 to TRBJ2-2, with 8 positions matching TRBD2. Germline CDR1 is MNHEY and CDR2 is SVGAGI. V shed 1 base and J 2 bases; nucleotides not matched to a gene: 9. The CDR3 length is 18 residues. The CDR3, as DNA: TGTGCCAGCAGTTACTTAAAACCGGGACTAGGCAACACCGGGGAGCTGTTTTTT. It translates to CASSYLKPGLGNTGELFF.

The V call is TRBV18, the J call TRBJ1-5; no definite D call. The V and J ends lost 2 bases and 1 base respectively, with 12 bases between them. The CDR3 contains 16 residues. Germline-derived CDR1 and CDR2 are KGHSH and LQKENI. CDR3 bases: TGTGCCAGCTCACCAGTGGGGTGGGCAAGCAATCAGCCCCAGCATTTT. It is translated as CASSPVGWASNQPQHF.

This clonotype has a count of ten or more. This chain uses TRBV13 with TRBJ1-2; D possibly corresponds to TRBD1 (6 bases). In germline, CDR1 is PRHDT, CDR2 FYEKMQ (reference sequence). Trimming cost V 7 bases and J 5 bases, with 20 bases left between them. The length of the CDR3 is 15 residues. CDR3 loop: CASTPGVGGLYGYTF. CDR3 nucleotides: TGTGCCAGCACCCCAGGAGTGGGGGGGCTTTATGGCTACACCTTC.

This clonotype showed up just a few times. The chain has TRBV4-1 and TRBJ1-1; 7 bases agree with TRBD1. V was clipped by 4 bases and J by 6 bases; unmatched bases: 5. The CDR3 is 13 amino acids. Germline V gene lookup returns CDR1 MGHRA and CDR2 YSYEKL. The CDR3 spells CASSLGGTAEAFF. The CDR3 coding sequence is TGCGCCAGCAGCCTCGGCGGGACAGCTGAAGCTTTCTTT.

The sample holds many counts of this clonotype. This chain joins TRBV11-1 and TRBJ1-2, with TRBD1 as a possible D gene (6 bases). CDR1 is SGHAT and CDR2 is FQDESV in the germline V gene (reference sequence). CDR3 length: 13 residues. V lost 4 bases and J lost 5, with 11 bases in between. The CDR3 here is CASSYRESYGYTF. Here the CDR3 DNA reads TGTGCCAGCAGCTACAGGGAATCGTATGGCTACACCTTC.

This clonotype was detected ten times or more. The chain has TRBV2 and TRBJ2-4; D might be TRBD1 (5 bases). V was cut by 5 bases and J by 2 bases, with 19 bases left in between. The CDR3 loop spans 17 amino acids. The germline V gene has CDR1 SNHLY and CDR2 FYNNEI. CDR3 DNA: TGTGCCAGCAGTCCAACCCCCCTCCAGGGCCCCAAAAACATTCAGTACTTC. Residues: CASSPTPLQGPKNIQYF. The whole variable domain, remainder taken from reference TRBV2 and TRBJ2-4, is EPEVTQTPSHQVTQMGQEVILRCVPISNHLYFYWYRQILGQKVEFLVSFYNNEISEKSEIFDDQFSVERPDGSNFTLKIRSTKLEDSAMYFCASSPTPLQGPKNIQYFGAGTRLSVL.

This clonotype was picked up many times. The rearrangement uses TRBV28 and TRBJ1-1, with 8 nucleotides matching TRBD1. Germline-derived CDR1 and CDR2 are MDHEN and SYDVKM. The CDR3 extends over 13 amino acids. Trimming took 6 bases from V and 6 from J; bases not matched to a gene: 6. In DNA, the CDR3 is TGTGCCAGCAGCAGGGGGCGAGAGGCTGAAGCTTTCTTT. It is translated as CASSRGREAEAFF.

This clonotype was seen at least ten times. The chain recombines TRBV19 with TRBJ1-5, with D unclear. Germline assignment: CDR1 LNHDA and CDR2 SQIVND (reference sequence). The CDR3 has 12 residues. The germline V and J ends were trimmed by 3 bases and 9 bases, with 9 bases remaining between them. CDR3 sequence: CASSISMGPQHF. CDR3 DNA sequence: TGTGCCAGTAGTATCTCTATGGGGCCCCAGCATTTT.

This clonotype came up many times. V gene TRBV19 combines with J gene TRBJ2-5, with D unclear. V dropped 3 bases and J dropped 0 bases, with 8 bases sitting between them. Germline values: CDR1 LNHDA, CDR2 SQIVND (reference sequence). The CDR3 is 14 residues long. CDR3 nucleotide sequence: TGTGCCAGTAGTATTTCCTCGGACCAAGAGACCCAGTACTTC. Translation gives CASSISSDQETQYF.

This clonotype came up many times. The gene calls are TRBV12-3 or TRBV12-4 and TRBJ2-5, with D unclear. Trimming took 4 bases from V and 4 from J, leaving 10 bases between them. The CDR3 is made up of 13 amino acids. Written as DNA, the CDR3 is TGTGCCAGCAGTTCGGACGTCTCAGAGACCCAGTACTTC. As protein: CASSSDVSETQYF.

This clonotype was found many times. This chain uses TRBV27 with TRBJ1-2; D gene ambiguous. Per the germline V gene, CDR1 is MNHEY and CDR2 is SMNVEV (reference sequence). The CDR3 spans 14 residues. Trimming stripped 4 bases from V and 1 base from J, with 10 bases between. CDR3 sequence (DNA): TGTGCCAGCAGTTCTCAGCGGATTAACTATGGCTACACCTTC. Its protein is CASSSQRINYGYTF.

This clonotype was counted many times. One junction end does not reproduce the germline sequence, and a read error may be involved. This chain connects TRBV7-2 to TRBJ1-1; D is undetermined. The CDR3 has 13 amino acids. Germline CDR1 SGHTA, CDR2 FQGNSA. The CDR3 region has the DNA TGCGCCAGCAGCCTGTCGACCCGCACTGAAGCTTTCTTT. Translating it yields CASSLSTRTEAFF.